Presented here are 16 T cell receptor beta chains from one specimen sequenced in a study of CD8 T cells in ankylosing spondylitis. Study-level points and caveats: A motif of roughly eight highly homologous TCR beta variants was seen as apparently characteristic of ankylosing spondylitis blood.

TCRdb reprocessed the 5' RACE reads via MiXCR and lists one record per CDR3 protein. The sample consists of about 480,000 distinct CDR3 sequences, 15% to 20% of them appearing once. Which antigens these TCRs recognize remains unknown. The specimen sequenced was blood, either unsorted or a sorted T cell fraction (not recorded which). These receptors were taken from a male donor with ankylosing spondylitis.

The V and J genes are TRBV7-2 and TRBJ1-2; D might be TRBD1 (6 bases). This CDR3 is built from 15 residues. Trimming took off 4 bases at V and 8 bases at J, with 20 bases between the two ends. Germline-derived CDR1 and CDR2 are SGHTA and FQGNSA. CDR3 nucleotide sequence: TGTGCCAGCAGCTCCCCGGGCCGGGGGGCAGGCGGCTACACCTTC. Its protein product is CASSSPGRGAGGYTF.

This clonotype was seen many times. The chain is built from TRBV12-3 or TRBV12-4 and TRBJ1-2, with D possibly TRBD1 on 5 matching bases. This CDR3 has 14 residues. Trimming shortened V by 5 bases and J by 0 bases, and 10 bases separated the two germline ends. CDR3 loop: CASSLQTANYGYTF. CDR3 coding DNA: TGTGCCAGCAGTCTTCAGACAGCTAACTATGGCTACACCTTC.

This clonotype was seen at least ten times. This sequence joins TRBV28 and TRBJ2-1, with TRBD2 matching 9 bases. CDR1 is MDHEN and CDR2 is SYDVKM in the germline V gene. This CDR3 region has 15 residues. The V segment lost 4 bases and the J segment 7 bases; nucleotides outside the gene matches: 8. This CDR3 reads CASSSLERGVNEQFF. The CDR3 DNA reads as TGTGCCAGCAGTTCCCTGGAGCGGGGGGTTAATGAGCAGTTCTTC.

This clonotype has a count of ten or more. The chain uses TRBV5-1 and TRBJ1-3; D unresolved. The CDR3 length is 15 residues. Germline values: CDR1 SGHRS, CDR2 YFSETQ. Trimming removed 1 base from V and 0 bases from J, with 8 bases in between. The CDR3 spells CASSLRPGSGNTIYF. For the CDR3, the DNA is TGCGCCAGCAGCTTGAGGCCGGGCTCTGGAAACACCATATATTTT.

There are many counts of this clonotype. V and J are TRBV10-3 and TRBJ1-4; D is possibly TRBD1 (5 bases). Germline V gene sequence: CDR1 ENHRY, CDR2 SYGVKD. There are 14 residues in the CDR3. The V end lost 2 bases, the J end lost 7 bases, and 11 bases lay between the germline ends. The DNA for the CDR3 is TGTGCCATCAGTGAGGGCGCGACAGCTGAAAAACTGTTTTTT. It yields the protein CAISEGATAEKLFF.

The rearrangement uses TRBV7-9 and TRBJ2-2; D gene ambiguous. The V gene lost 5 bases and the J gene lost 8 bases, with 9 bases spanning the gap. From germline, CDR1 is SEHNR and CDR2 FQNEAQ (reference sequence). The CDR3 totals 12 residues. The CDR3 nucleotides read TGTGCCAGCAGCCTAAAAACTGGGGAGCTGTTTTTT. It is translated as CASSLKTGELFF.

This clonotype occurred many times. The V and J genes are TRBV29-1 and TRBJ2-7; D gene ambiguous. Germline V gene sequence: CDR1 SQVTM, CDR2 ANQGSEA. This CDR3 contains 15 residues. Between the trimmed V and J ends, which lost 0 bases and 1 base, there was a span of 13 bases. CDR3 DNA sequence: TGCAGCGTTGAAGATCATCGGGTAGGGTCCTACGAGCAGTACTTC. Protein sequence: CSVEDHRVGSYEQYF.

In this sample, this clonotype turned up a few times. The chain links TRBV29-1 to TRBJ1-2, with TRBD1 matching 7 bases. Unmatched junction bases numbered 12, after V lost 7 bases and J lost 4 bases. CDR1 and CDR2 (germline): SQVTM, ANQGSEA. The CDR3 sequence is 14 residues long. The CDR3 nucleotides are TGCAGCGCATACCCTATGACAGGGTCCTATGGCTACACCTTC. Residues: CSAYPMTGSYGYTF.

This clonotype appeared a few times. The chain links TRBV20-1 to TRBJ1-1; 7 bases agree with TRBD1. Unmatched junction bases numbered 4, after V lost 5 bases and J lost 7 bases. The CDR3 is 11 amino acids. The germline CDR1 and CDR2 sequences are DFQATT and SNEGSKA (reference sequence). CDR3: CSAPGTVEAFF. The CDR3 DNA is TGCAGTGCTCCCGGGACAGTTGAAGCTTTCTTT.

CDR3 nucleotide sequence: TGTGCCAGCTCACCCCTTCACACTGAAGCTTTCTTT. Its translation: CASSPLHTEAFF. This chain uses TRBV18 with TRBJ1-1, with unresolved D. The CDR3 is 12 amino acids. The germline CDR1 and CDR2 sequences are KGHSH and LQKENI. V was pared by 3 bases and J by 3 bases, with 5 bases between.

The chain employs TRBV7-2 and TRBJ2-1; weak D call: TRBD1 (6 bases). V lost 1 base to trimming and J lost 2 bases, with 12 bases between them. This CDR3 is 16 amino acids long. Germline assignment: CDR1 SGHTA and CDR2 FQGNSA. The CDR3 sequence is CASSLGAGVTYNEQFF. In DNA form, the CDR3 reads TGTGCCAGCAGCTTAGGGGCAGGGGTCACCTACAATGAGCAGTTCTTC.

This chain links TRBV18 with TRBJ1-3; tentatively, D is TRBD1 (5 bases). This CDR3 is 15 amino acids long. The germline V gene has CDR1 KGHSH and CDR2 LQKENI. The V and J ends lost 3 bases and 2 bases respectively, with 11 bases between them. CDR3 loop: CASSPDIVPGNTIYF. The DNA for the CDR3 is TGTGCCAGCTCACCGGACATTGTGCCTGGAAACACCATATATTTT.

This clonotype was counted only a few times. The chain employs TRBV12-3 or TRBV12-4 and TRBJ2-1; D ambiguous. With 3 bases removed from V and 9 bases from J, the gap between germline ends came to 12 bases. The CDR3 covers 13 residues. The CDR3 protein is CASSFSSLGEQFF. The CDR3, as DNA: TGTGCCAGCAGTTTTTCTAGTCTCGGTGAGCAGTTCTTC.

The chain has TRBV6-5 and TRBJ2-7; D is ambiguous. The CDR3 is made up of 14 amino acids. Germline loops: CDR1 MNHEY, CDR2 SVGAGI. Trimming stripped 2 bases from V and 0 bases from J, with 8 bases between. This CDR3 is CASSYEVFSYEQYF. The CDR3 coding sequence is TGTGCCAGCAGTTACGAAGTTTTCTCCTACGAGCAGTACTTC.

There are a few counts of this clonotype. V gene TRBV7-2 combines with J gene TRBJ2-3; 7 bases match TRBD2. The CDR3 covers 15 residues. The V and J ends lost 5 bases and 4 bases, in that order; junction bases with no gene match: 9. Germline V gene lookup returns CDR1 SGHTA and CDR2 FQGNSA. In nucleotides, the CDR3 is TGTGCCAGCAGCCGGGACGGACGGGAGGCAGATACGCAGTATTTT. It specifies CASSRDGREADTQYF.

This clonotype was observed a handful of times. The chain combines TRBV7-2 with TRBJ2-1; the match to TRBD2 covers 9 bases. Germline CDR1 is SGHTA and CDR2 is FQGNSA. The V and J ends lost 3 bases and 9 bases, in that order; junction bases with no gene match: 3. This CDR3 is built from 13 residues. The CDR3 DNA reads TGTGCCAGCAGCTTGCGGGAGGGTGGTGAGCAGTTCTTC. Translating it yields CASSLREGGEQFF.